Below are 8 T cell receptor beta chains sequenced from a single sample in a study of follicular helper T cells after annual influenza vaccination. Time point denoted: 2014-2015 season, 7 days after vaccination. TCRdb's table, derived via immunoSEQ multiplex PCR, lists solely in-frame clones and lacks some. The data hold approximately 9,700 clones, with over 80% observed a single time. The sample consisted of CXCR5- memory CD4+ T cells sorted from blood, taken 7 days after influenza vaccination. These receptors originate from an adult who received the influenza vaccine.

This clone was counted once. In DNA form, the CDR3 reads TGCGCCAGCAGTGAGTCGTCCCCGGGAGACGGGCCAGATACGCAGTATTTT. It encodes CASSESSPGDGPDTQYF. The V gene is TRBV10-1, the J gene TRBJ2-3; the D gene is possibly TRBD2 (6 bases). This CDR3 spans 17 amino acids. Trimming removed 0 bases from V and 4 bases from J, with 17 bases in between. The V gene's germline CDR1 is WNHNN and CDR2 SYGVQD (reference sequence).

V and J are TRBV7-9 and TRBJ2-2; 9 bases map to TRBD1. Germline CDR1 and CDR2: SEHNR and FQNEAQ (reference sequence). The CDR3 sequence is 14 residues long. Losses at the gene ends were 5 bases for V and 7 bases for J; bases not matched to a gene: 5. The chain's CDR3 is CASSDGTGSGELFF. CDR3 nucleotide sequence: TGTGCCAGCAGCGACGGGACAGGGAGCGGGGAGCTGTTTTTT. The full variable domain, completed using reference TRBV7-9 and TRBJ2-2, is DTGVSQNPRHKITKRGQNVTFRCDPISEHNRLYWYRQTLGQGPEFLTYFQNEAQLEKSRLLSDRFSAERPKGSFSTLEIQRTEQGDSAMYLCASSDGTGSGELFFGEGSRLTVL.

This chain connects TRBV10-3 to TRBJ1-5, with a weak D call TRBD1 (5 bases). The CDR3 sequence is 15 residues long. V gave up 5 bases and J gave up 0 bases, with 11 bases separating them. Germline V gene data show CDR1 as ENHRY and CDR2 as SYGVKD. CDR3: CAISRGIYSNQPQHF. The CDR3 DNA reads TGTGCCATCAGTCGGGGCATTTATAGCAATCAGCCCCAGCATTTT.

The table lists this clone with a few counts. CDR3 sequence (DNA): TGTGCCAGCAGCCCCCGGACAGGGCTGGAGTACTTC. Its translation: CASSPRTGLEYF. The chain links TRBV14 to TRBJ2-7, with TRBD1 matching 8 bases. Unmatched junction bases numbered 7, after V lost 4 bases and J lost 11 bases. The length of the CDR3 is 12 residues. CDR1 SGHDN and CDR2 FVKESK come from the germline V gene.

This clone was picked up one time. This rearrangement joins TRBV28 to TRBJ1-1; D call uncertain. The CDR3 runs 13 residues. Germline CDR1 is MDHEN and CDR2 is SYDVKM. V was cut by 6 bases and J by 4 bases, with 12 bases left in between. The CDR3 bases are TGTGCCAGCAGCCGGACGTGGGCCACTGAAGCTTTCTTT. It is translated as CASSRTWATEAFF.

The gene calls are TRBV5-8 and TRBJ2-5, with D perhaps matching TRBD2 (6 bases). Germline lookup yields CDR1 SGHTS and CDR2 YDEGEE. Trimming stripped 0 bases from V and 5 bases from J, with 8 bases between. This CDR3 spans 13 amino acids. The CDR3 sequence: CASSLAGVETQYF. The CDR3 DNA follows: TGTGCCAGCAGCTTGGCGGGGGTGGAGACCCAGTACTTC. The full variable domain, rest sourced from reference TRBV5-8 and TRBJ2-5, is EAGVTQSPTHLIKTRGQQATLRCSPISGHTSVYWYQQALGLGLQFLLWYDEGEERNRGNFPPRFSGRQFPNYSSELNVNALELEDSALYLCASSLAGVETQYFGPGTRLLVL.

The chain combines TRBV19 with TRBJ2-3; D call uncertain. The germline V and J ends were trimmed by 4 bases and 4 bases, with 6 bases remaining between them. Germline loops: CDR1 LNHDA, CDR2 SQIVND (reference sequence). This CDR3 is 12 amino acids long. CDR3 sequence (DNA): TGTGCCAGTAGTACTCTAGCAGATACGCAGTATTTT. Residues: CASSTLADTQYF. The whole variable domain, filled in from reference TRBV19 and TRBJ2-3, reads DGGITQSPKYLFRKEGQNVTLSCEQNLNHDAMYWYRQDPGQGLRLIYYSQIVNDFQKGDIAEGYSVSREKKESFPLTVTSAQKNPTAFYLCASSTLADTQYFGPGTRLTVL.

CDR3 region: CASSHLDRNYGYTF. The CDR3 nucleotides read TGTGCCAGCAGCCATCTGGACAGGAACTATGGCTACACCTTC. The chain links TRBV28 to TRBJ1-2; 7 nucleotides line up with TRBD1. The J segment lost 2 bases and the V segment lost 6 bases, leaving 6 bases of the junction unmatched. The CDR3 has 14 residues. Germline values: CDR1 MDHEN, CDR2 SYDVKM.